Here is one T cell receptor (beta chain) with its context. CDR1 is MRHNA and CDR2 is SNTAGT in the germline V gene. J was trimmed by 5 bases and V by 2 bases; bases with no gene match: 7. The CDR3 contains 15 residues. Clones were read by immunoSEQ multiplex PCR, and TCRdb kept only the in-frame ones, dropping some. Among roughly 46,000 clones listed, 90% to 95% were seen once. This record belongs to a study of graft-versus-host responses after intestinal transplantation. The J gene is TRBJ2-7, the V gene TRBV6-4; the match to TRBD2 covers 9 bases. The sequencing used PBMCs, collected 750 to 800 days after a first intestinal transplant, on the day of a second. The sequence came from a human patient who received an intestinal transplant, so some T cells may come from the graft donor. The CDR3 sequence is CASSDRASGIHEQYF. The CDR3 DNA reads TGTGCCAGCAGTGACAGGGCTAGCGGGATTCACGAGCAGTACTTC.